The clone carrying this T cell receptor (beta chain) was counted once. The antigen is unknown. The data are from a study of cytomegalovirus exposure and HLA in healthy donors. Likely unrecorded immune exposures existed in these nominally healthy donors. The CDR3 totals 15 residues. The germline V gene has CDR1 GTSNPN and CDR2 SVGIG (reference sequence). J was trimmed by 1 base and V by 2 bases; bases with no gene match: 7. Whole-study findings and limits: While the bulk of TCR sequences proved rare, some public TCRs turned up in many donors. Indistinguishability led to the exclusion of some V segments, TRBV6-2 and TRBV6-3 included. The authors judged a highly shared variant cluster likely a sequencing artifact.

With 60 Vbeta and 13 Jbeta primers, the PCR was carried out. The table came from immunoSEQ multiplex PCR; TCRdb's copy has only in-frame clones and leaves some out. The data show about 170,000 clones, about 82% seen once. The chain joins TRBV30 to TRBJ1-1, with 7 positions matching TRBD1. The TCR sequence derives from a female donor in good health and CMV-seronegative. Sample: PBMCs. CDR3 nucleotide sequence: TGTGCCTGGAGTCACAGGGGACGAGCGAACACTGAAGCTTTCTTT. Its translation: CAWSHRGRANTEAFF.